This TCR beta chain was identified during a study of T-cell memory formation after mild COVID-19. Germline lookup yields CDR1 MNHEY and CDR2 SMNVEV (reference sequence). The CDR3 has 14 residues. V was trimmed by 3 bases and J by 3 bases, leaving 11 bases between them. This clonotype was found a few times. One entry per CDR3 protein, called by TCRdb with MiXCR from the 5' RACE reads. This table has about 140,000 distinct CDR3 sequences, approximately 14% appearing once. This clonotype was sampled from an adult woman who had mild COVID-19 (a few samples of this study predate the infection). Cell type and time point are not known. The J gene is TRBJ1-2, the V gene TRBV27; TRBD1 might be the D (5 bases). Source material: PBMCs or a T cell subset sorted from them (not recorded which). The CDR3, as DNA: TGTGCCAGCAGTTTGTGGGGGAGTGACTATGGCTACACCTTC. Amino acid sequence: CASSLWGSDYGYTF.